Below, 26 T cell receptor beta chains from the same sample are listed, as sequenced in a study of blood T cells in healthy people across ages (dated by TCRdb to the mid-2010s). The library relied on 5' RACE. These reads were obtained on an Illumina HiSeq 2500. A second PCR of roughly 7 to 11 cycles was performed with a sample-barcoded 5' primer and a J-beta primer mix. The public sequencing data were trimmed at Q25 with fastp and processed into clonotypes with MiXCR by TCRdb, which kept only in-frame beta chains. A single entry per CDR3 protein holds the most common genes and DNA from its merged rows. This sample holds around 1,100,000 distinct CDR3 sequences; less than 45% were observed only once. The ten largest clones capture around 13% of the sample. The source material was blood. Receptors originate from a man between 18 and 35 years old in good health.

This clonotype was recorded a few times. Here the CDR3 reads CASRMGGDGEAFF. The CDR3 nucleotides read TGTGCCAGCAGGATGGGAGGGGACGGTGAAGCTTTCTTT. This chain links TRBV28 with TRBJ1-1; maybe TRBD1 (5 bases). The CDR3 spans 13 residues. In germline, CDR1 is MDHEN, CDR2 SYDVKM. Trimming shortened V by 6 bases and J by 7 bases, and 15 bases separated the two germline ends.

V gene TRBV12-3 or TRBV12-4 combines with J gene TRBJ2-1, with unresolved D. This CDR3 spans 12 amino acids. With 8 bases removed from V and 10 bases from J, the gap between germline ends came to 15 bases. The CDR3 protein is CASSRRVDEQFF. In DNA, the CDR3 is TGTGCCAGCTCCCGGAGAGTGGACGAGCAGTTCTTC.

This clonotype came up a few times. The chain uses TRBV7-2 and TRBJ1-2; unclear D gene. V was clipped by 3 bases and J by 3 bases, with 8 bases between them. The CDR3 is 13 amino acids. Germline V lookup: CDR1 SGHTA, CDR2 FQGNSA. The CDR3 nucleotides read TGTGCCAGCAGCTTCCCGGCAGACTATGGCTACACCTTC. Translating it yields CASSFPADYGYTF.

The chain links TRBV4-3 to TRBJ2-1; D gene uncertain. CDR1 LGHNA and CDR2 YSLEER come from the germline V gene. The CDR3 has 15 residues. Trimming shortened V by 0 bases and J by 8 bases, and 14 bases separated the two germline ends. The CDR3 DNA sequence: TGCGCCAGCAGCCAAGAAGGAGAACAGTGGGATGAGCAGTTCTTC. Its protein is CASSQEGEQWDEQFF.

The chain recombines TRBV6-5 with TRBJ1-1, with unresolved D. Looked up from germline, CDR1 is MNHEY and CDR2 is SVGAGI. The V end lost 2 bases, the J end lost 3 bases, and 19 bases lay between the germline ends. The CDR3 sequence is 17 residues long. Here the CDR3 reads CASSYRGIRVADTEAFF. The CDR3, as DNA: TGTGCCAGCAGTTACCGCGGGATTCGAGTGGCGGACACTGAAGCTTTCTTT.

The chain links TRBV5-1 to TRBJ1-3; tentatively, D is TRBD1 (5 bases). Trimming pared 4 bases from V and 0 bases from J, leaving 14 bases between. The CDR3 spans 16 residues. The V gene's germline CDR1 is SGHRS and CDR2 YFSETQ. CDR3 DNA sequence: TGCGCCAGCAGCCGGGGGACGGCCCCCTCTGGAAACACCATATATTTT. Its protein product is CASSRGTAPSGNTIYF.

The genes are TRBV7-6 and TRBJ2-3; D call uncertain. CDR3 length: 15 amino acids. Per germline, CDR1 SGHVS and CDR2 FNYEAQ. The ends were cut back, 1 base at V and 2 bases at J, with 10 bases in the middle. The CDR3 DNA reads as TGTGCCAGCAGCTTAGATCCGAATCCCACAGATACGCAGTATTTT. Its protein product is CASSLDPNPTDTQYF.

The V and J genes are TRBV5-1 and TRBJ2-3, with 11 bases aligning to TRBD1. V was clipped by 2 bases and J by 4 bases; unmatched bases: 6. Germline assignment: CDR1 SGHRS and CDR2 YFSETQ. The CDR3 totals 16 residues. This CDR3 is CASSFHGQGAADTQYF. The CDR3 DNA follows: TGCGCCAGCAGCTTTCACGGACAGGGGGCGGCAGATACGCAGTATTTT.

Remarks on this clonotype: Relative to the germline gene, one junction end is altered; a read error may explain this. This chain links TRBV5-1 with TRBJ2-7; perhaps TRBD2 as D (6 bases). Germline V gene lookup returns CDR1 SGHRS and CDR2 YFSETQ. This CDR3 region has 15 residues. This chain's CDR3 is CTSSFDPGDGYEQYF. DNA of the CDR3: TGCACCAGCAGCTTCGATCCGGGGGACGGATACGAGCAGTACTTC. The whole variable domain, remainder taken from reference TRBV5-1 and TRBJ2-7, is KAGVTQTPRYLIKTRGQQVTLSCSPISGHRSVSWYQQTPGQGLQFLFEYFSETQRNKGNFPGRFSGRQFSNSRSEMNVSTLELGDSALYLCTSSFDPGDGYEQYFGPGTRLTVT.

This clonotype was found many times. The chain recombines TRBV20-1 with TRBJ2-1; no clear D. Per germline, CDR1 DFQATT and CDR2 SNEGSKA (reference sequence). CDR3 length equals 13 residues. V gave up 5 bases and J gave up 1 base, with 9 bases separating them. The CDR3 DNA is TGCAGTGCTCCGCGAATTTCCTACAATGAGCAGTTCTTC. This encodes CSAPRISYNEQFF.

This clonotype has only a few counts. The chain links TRBV7-9 to TRBJ2-3; 9 positions match TRBD2. The CDR3 loop spans 15 amino acids. Germline trimming cut 5 bases from V and 8 bases from J; bases unmatched to any gene: 11. CDR1 SEHNR and CDR2 FQNEAQ come from the germline V gene (reference sequence). CDR3 nucleotide sequence: TGTGCCAGCAGCGCAACGGCGGGGGGGCCAGGTACGCAGTATTTT. This codes for CASSATAGGPGTQYF.

This clonotype was counted ten times or more. This chain connects TRBV12-5 to TRBJ2-7, with TRBD2 as a possible D gene (5 bases). In germline, CDR1 is LGHNT, CDR2 FRNRAP. The CDR3 sequence is 10 residues long. CDR3 in amino acids: CASGSYEQYF. The DNA for the CDR3 is TGTGCCAGCGGCTCCTACGAGCAGTACTTC.

This clonotype has only a few counts. The rearrangement links TRBV7-2 to TRBJ2-1; D remains unclear. V was trimmed by 1 base and J by 8 bases, leaving 12 bases between them. Per germline, CDR1 SGHTA and CDR2 FQGNSA. This CDR3 is 14 amino acids long. CDR3 bases: TGTGCCAGCAGCTTAGTCCCCAGATTTGATGAGCAGTTCTTC. It codes for CASSLVPRFDEQFF.

V gene TRBV20-1 combines with J gene TRBJ1-1, with D uncertain. Germline values: CDR1 DFQATT, CDR2 SNEGSKA (reference sequence). Trimming took 3 bases from V and 4 from J, leaving 9 bases between them. The CDR3 has 12 amino acids. Here the CDR3 DNA reads TGCAGTGCTAGTCCGGTTGGCACTGAAGCTTTCTTT. Translated, it gives CSASPVGTEAFF.

This chain links TRBV2 with TRBJ1-1; D is unclear. Germline V gene sequence: CDR1 SNHLY, CDR2 FYNNEI. The V gene lost 2 bases and the J gene lost 0 bases, with 7 bases spanning the gap. The CDR3 consists of 14 residues. CDR3 sequence reads: CASSESWLNTEAFF. The DNA of the CDR3 is TGTGCCAGCAGTGAAAGCTGGTTGAACACTGAAGCTTTCTTT.

The V and J genes are TRBV12-3 or TRBV12-4 and TRBJ1-2, with 9 nucleotides matching TRBD1. This CDR3 comprises 14 residues. The trim removed 10 bases at V and 7 bases at J, leaving 13 bases unmatched. CDR3 bases: TGTGCCACCATGTTAACAACGACAGGGGGTGGCTACACCTTC. Protein product: CATMLTTTGGGYTF.

This clonotype was counted between two and nine times. The V call is TRBV18, the J call TRBJ1-1, with a weak D call TRBD1 (6 bases). Trimming cost V 2 bases and J 5 bases, with 9 bases left between them. From germline, CDR1 is KGHSH and CDR2 LQKENI. This CDR3 contains 13 residues. The CDR3 region is CASSPNRVTEAFF. The CDR3 region has the DNA TGTGCCAGCTCACCAAACAGGGTAACTGAAGCTTTCTTT. The full variable domain, rest sourced from reference TRBV18 and TRBJ1-1, is NAGVMQNPRHLVRRRGQEARLRCSPMKGHSHVYWYRQLPEEGLKFMVYLQKENIIDESGMPKERFSAEFPKEGPSILRIQQVVRGDSAAYFCASSPNRVTEAFFGQGTRLTVV.

The chain has TRBV9 and TRBJ2-7; maybe TRBD1 (5 bases). The germline CDR1 and CDR2 sequences are SGDLS and YYNGEE. The CDR3 is made up of 18 amino acids. Trimming left V 0 bases short and J 0 bases short, with 19 bases between. For the CDR3, the DNA is TGTGCCAGCAGCGTAGCTCCTTCGATGGGTGGGGCCTCCTACGAGCAGTACTTC. Its protein product is CASSVAPSMGGASYEQYF.

The chain joins TRBV5-1 to TRBJ2-3; D may be TRBD2 (6 bases). Germline lookup yields CDR1 SGHRS and CDR2 YFSETQ. Deletions cut 0 bases from V and 4 bases from J, with 12 bases between. The CDR3 loop spans 15 amino acids. The CDR3 here is CASSLEGASADTQYF. The DNA for the CDR3 is TGCGCCAGCAGCTTGGAGGGAGCTAGCGCAGATACGCAGTATTTT.

This clonotype came up many times. The rearrangement uses TRBV9 and TRBJ2-7; D may be TRBD1 or TRBD2 (5 bases each). V lost 7 bases, J lost 5 bases, and 10 bases lay in between. The CDR3 length is 11 residues. CDR1 is SGDLS, CDR2 YYNGEE, per germline. The DNA of the CDR3 is TGTGCCAGCGGGGGTTTCCACGAGCAGTACTTC. It specifies CASGGFHEQYF. The full variable domain, completed using reference TRBV9 and TRBJ2-7, is DSGVTQTPKHLITATGQRVTLRCSPRSGDLSVYWYQQSLDQGLQFLIQYYNGEERAKGNILERFSAQQFPDLHSELNLSSLELGDSALYFCASGGFHEQYFGPGTRLTVT.

The chain uses TRBV4-3 and TRBJ1-5; the D is unclear. V shed 2 bases and J shed 7 bases, with 9 bases lying between them. This CDR3 region has 13 residues. The germline CDR1 and CDR2 sequences are LGHNA and YSLEER. CDR3: CASSQPQLQPQHF. Here the CDR3 DNA reads TGCGCCAGCAGCCAACCGCAGTTACAGCCCCAGCATTTT.

This clonotype was counted between two and nine times. The CDR3 nucleotides are TGTGCCAGCAGCCCAAGGGACGGGGACAATGAGCAGTTCTTC. Translation gives CASSPRDGDNEQFF. This chain links TRBV5-4 with TRBJ2-1; D could derive from TRBD1 or TRBD2 (5 bases each). This CDR3 region has 14 residues. Trimming removed 4 bases at V and 5 bases at J, with 13 bases between. Germline CDR1 SGHNT, CDR2 YYREEE (reference sequence).

This clonotype appeared a few times. V gene TRBV20-1 combines with J gene TRBJ2-1; D may match TRBD1 or TRBD2 (6 bases each). The CDR3 contains 15 residues. Germline CDR1 reads DFQATT; CDR2 reads SNEGSKA (reference sequence). Trimming pared 5 bases from V and 3 bases from J, leaving 17 bases between. The CDR3 DNA reads TGCAGTGCTGGCCAACGGGGGCCGGTCTACAATGAGCAGTTCTTC. Translation: CSAGQRGPVYNEQFF.

The chain uses TRBV4-3 and TRBJ1-1; the D is unclear. V was clipped by 2 bases and J by 1 base, with 5 bases between them. There are 13 residues in the CDR3. CDR1 LGHNA and CDR2 YSLEER come from the germline V gene. CDR3 bases: TGCGCCAGCAGCCAAAACAGGAACACTGAAGCTTTCTTT. It specifies CASSQNRNTEAFF.

In nucleotides, the CDR3 is TGCAGTGCTAGTCTCAGGGACTATGGCTACACCTTC. This encodes CSASLRDYGYTF. The chain employs TRBV20-1 and TRBJ1-2; TRBD1 might be the D (5 bases). CDR3 length: 12 amino acids. The ends were cut back, 3 bases at V and 3 bases at J, with 8 bases in the middle. CDR1 DFQATT and CDR2 SNEGSKA come from the germline V gene (reference sequence).

The chain links TRBV7-9 to TRBJ2-5; no clear D. CDR1 and CDR2 (germline): SEHNR, FQNEAQ (reference sequence). V lost 2 bases and J 11 bases, leaving 18 bases between the germline ends. The CDR3 has 14 amino acids. The CDR3 spells CASSLSSAGSEQYF. CDR3 nucleotide sequence: TGTGCCAGCAGCTTATCAAGCGCCGGCAGTGAGCAGTACTTC.